Below are 19 T cell receptor beta chains sequenced from a single sample in a study of blood T cell repertoires in COVID-19. Assay: immunoSEQ multiplex PCR; the TCRdb copy retains only in-frame clones and omits some. Among about 180,000 clones, over 80% were seen once, and the ten largest hold around 7%. The sample was peripheral blood. These TCRs come from a middle-aged woman with COVID-19, enrolled during active disease.

Here the CDR3 DNA reads TGTGCCAGCAGCCAAGAAGGGACAGGGGGCACTGAAGCTTTCTTT. This gives the protein CASSQEGTGGTEAFF. The rearrangement uses TRBV4-2 and TRBJ1-1, with 11 bases matching TRBD1. Germline CDR1 reads LGHNA; CDR2 reads YNFKEQ. There are 15 residues in the CDR3. Trimming took 0 bases from V and 4 from J; bases not matched to a gene: 1.

This chain joins TRBV4-1 and TRBJ1-5; TRBD1 is a possible D gene (6 bases). Per germline, CDR1 MGHRA and CDR2 YSYEKL. Trimming removed 1 base at V and 2 bases at J, with 12 bases between. The CDR3 contains 16 residues. The CDR3 here is CASSQALRGRNQPQHF. In DNA, the CDR3 is TGCGCCAGCAGCCAAGCCCTCAGGGGACGCAATCAGCCCCAGCATTTT.

This chain uses TRBV7-9 with TRBJ1-1, with no clear D. Trimming removed 5 bases at V and 0 bases at J, with 10 bases between. CDR3 size: 14 residues. CDR1 is SEHNR and CDR2 is FQNEAQ in the germline V gene (reference sequence). CDR3 sequence reads: CASSISEVNTEAFF. CDR3 nucleotides: TGTGCCAGCAGCATTAGCGAAGTGAACACTGAAGCTTTCTTT.

The chain couples TRBV14 to TRBJ1-1; D gene uncertain. CDR3 length: 13 amino acids. Trimming took off 0 bases at V and 3 bases at J, with 5 bases between the two ends. The germline CDR1 and CDR2 sequences are SGHDN and FVKESK. This CDR3 is CASSQDRDTEAFF. The CDR3 DNA sequence: TGTGCCAGCAGCCAAGACCGGGACACTGAAGCTTTCTTT.

This chain links TRBV6-5 with TRBJ2-7; possible D gene TRBD1, 6 bases. The V end lost 6 bases, the J end lost 0 bases, and 12 bases lay between the germline ends. This CDR3 is 14 amino acids long. CDR1 and CDR2 (germline): MNHEY, SVGAGI. The CDR3 bases are TGTGCCAGCAGCGGGACAATTAGCTCCTACGAGCAGTACTTC. It codes for CASSGTISSYEQYF.

J is TRBJ1-1 and V is TRBV12-5; D perhaps matches TRBD1 (6 bases). Per the germline V gene, CDR1 is LGHNT and CDR2 is FRNRAP. Trimming pared 4 bases from V and 7 bases from J, leaving 13 bases between. The CDR3 totals 13 residues. The CDR3 region has the DNA TGTGCTAGTGGTTCCCGAGGGGGTGGTGAAGCTTTCTTT. It is translated as CASGSRGGGEAFF.

This clone was observed a single time. The chain uses TRBV9 and TRBJ1-2; 7 nucleotides line up with TRBD1. With 1 base clipped from V and 3 bases from J, the junction kept 3 bases outside the gene matches. Germline V CDR1 and CDR2: SGDLS, YYNGEE. The CDR3 covers 14 residues. The CDR3 region is CASSVTTGDYGYTF. As DNA, the CDR3 is TGTGCCAGCAGCGTAACAACAGGGGACTATGGCTACACCTTC.

This chain uses TRBV7-9 with TRBJ1-4, with D unclear. This CDR3 contains 14 residues. CDR1 is SEHNR and CDR2 is FQNEAQ in the germline V gene (reference sequence). Trimming removed 6 bases from V and 0 bases from J, with 8 bases in between. The CDR3 nucleotides read TGTGCCAGCAGTGTCCGAGCAACTAATGAAAAACTGTTTTTT. Protein: CASSVRATNEKLFF.

The V call is TRBV11-3, the J call TRBJ2-2, with TRBD1 as a possible D gene (5 bases). Trimming took 3 bases from V and 13 from J, leaving 24 bases between them. Germline V gene lookup returns CDR1 SGHNT and CDR2 YENEEA. CDR3 length: 16 amino acids. The CDR3 bases are TGTGCCAGCAGCTTTCAGTTTCCAGGGATCCGTAGTGGGCTGTTTTTT. This sequence encodes CASSFQFPGIRSGLFF.

The chain employs TRBV19 and TRBJ1-2; 9 bases are shared with TRBD1. Unmatched junction bases numbered 9, after V lost 5 bases and J lost 8 bases. CDR3 length equals 14 residues. Germline V CDR1 and CDR2: LNHDA, SQIVND (reference sequence). In DNA form, the CDR3 reads TGTGCCAGTAGTTCCCGGGACAGGGTTTCCGGCTACACCTTC. Protein sequence: CASSSRDRVSGYTF.

The chain joins TRBV5-1 to TRBJ2-5, with a possible D match to TRBD2 (5 bases). There are 13 residues in the CDR3. From germline, CDR1 is SGHRS and CDR2 YFSETQ. The V gene lost 4 bases and the J gene lost 4 bases, with 11 bases spanning the gap. The CDR3 DNA is TGCGCCAGCAGCCCGGGGATTACAGAGACCCAGTACTTC. Translating it yields CASSPGITETQYF. The entire variable domain, with the rest obtained from reference TRBV5-1 and TRBJ2-5, is as follows: KAGVTQTPRYLIKTRGQQVTLSCSPISGHRSVSWYQQTPGQGLQFLFEYFSETQRNKGNFPGRFSGRQFSNSRSEMNVSTLELGDSALYLCASSPGITETQYFGPGTRLLVL.

This clone came up a few times. The rearrangement links TRBV6-5 to TRBJ2-3; D not resolved. Trimming shortened V by 5 bases and J by 3 bases, and 9 bases separated the two germline ends. The CDR3 contains 13 residues. Germline lookup yields CDR1 MNHEY and CDR2 SVGAGI. The CDR3 sequence: CASSQQITDTQYF. The CDR3 DNA is TGTGCCAGCAGTCAACAGATAACAGATACGCAGTATTTT.

This rearrangement joins TRBV14 to TRBJ2-1; 8 bases align to TRBD2. With 2 bases clipped from V and 8 bases from J, the junction kept 11 bases outside the gene matches. Germline V gene sequence: CDR1 SGHDN, CDR2 FVKESK. This CDR3 is built from 16 residues. DNA for the CDR3: TGTGCCAGCAGCCAACTGGGCGGGGGGCAAATCGATGAGCAGTTCTTC. It encodes CASSQLGGGQIDEQFF.

The J gene is TRBJ2-2, the V gene TRBV7-6; 11 bases map to TRBD1. V was clipped by 5 bases and J by 0 bases; unmatched bases: 2. The CDR3 is 16 amino acids. Per the germline V gene, CDR1 is SGHVS and CDR2 is FNYEAQ. CDR3 sequence reads: CASSPGQGANTGELFF. The CDR3 coding sequence is TGTGCCAGCAGCCCGGGACAGGGGGCGAACACCGGGGAGCTGTTTTTT.

This clone was recorded a few times. This chain links TRBV5-4 with TRBJ1-3, with D possibly being TRBD1 (5 bases). The CDR3 is made up of 18 amino acids. The V end was cut by 3 bases, the J end by 1 base, with 20 bases between. The germline CDR1 and CDR2 sequences are SGHNT and YYREEE (reference sequence). The CDR3 DNA sequence: TGTGCCAGCAGCTCGGCGGCCCAGGGAAGCTGGTCTGGAAACACCATATATTTT. Translating it yields CASSSAAQGSWSGNTIYF.

The chain links TRBV2 to TRBJ1-1; D is undetermined. CDR3 length equals 14 residues. V was cut by 8 bases and J by 0 bases, with 13 bases left in between. Germline CDR1 reads SNHLY; CDR2 reads FYNNEI. The CDR3 protein is CASGARGLNTEAFF. The CDR3 bases are TGTGCCAGCGGAGCAAGAGGCTTGAACACTGAAGCTTTCTTT.

The V and J genes are TRBV5-1 and TRBJ2-3; 9 bases line up with TRBD1. Unmatched junction bases numbered 6, after V lost 2 bases and J lost 5 bases. The length of the CDR3 is 15 residues. The germline gives CDR1 SGHRS, CDR2 YFSETQ. In DNA, the CDR3 is TGCGCCAGCAGCTTAGAGGGACAGGGTCGAGATACGCAGTATTTT. The encoded protein is CASSLEGQGRDTQYF.

CDR3 nucleotides: TGTGCCAGCAGCGTAGGGCATGGACAGGGCTACGAGCAGTACTTC. It encodes CASSVGHGQGYEQYF. The chain carries TRBV9 and TRBJ2-7; 8 bases are a match to TRBD1. The CDR3 is 15 amino acids. The V gene's germline CDR1 is SGDLS and CDR2 YYNGEE. The V segment lost 0 bases and the J segment 3 bases; nucleotides outside the gene matches: 5.

This clone was found many times. V gene TRBV6-4 combines with J gene TRBJ2-3; a possible D gene is TRBD2 (6 bases). V dropped 4 bases and J dropped 0 bases, with 8 bases sitting between them. Per the germline V gene, CDR1 is MRHNA and CDR2 is SNTAGT. The CDR3 covers 14 residues. CDR3 DNA: TGTGCCAGCAGTGCCGGGACTAGCACAGATACGCAGTATTTT. Translating gives CASSAGTSTDTQYF.